This T cell receptor (beta chain) is drawn from a study of long-term antiretroviral therapy in people with HIV (dated 2022 in TCRdb). As for the study more broadly: The earliest samples were collected approximately a decade before the 2015 WHO recommendation for immediate ART, a period when ART was typically delayed until CD4 counts fell. From some 30 adults with confirmed HIV infection, the cohort provided over 150 cryopreserved PBMC samples, gathered serially across a mean of about six years (range 1-12). No cross-contamination during QIAcube processing was shown when test extractions of a monoclonal T-cell line were performed alongside over 25 polyclonal samples. Among the 30 or so participants with HIV, over nine were female. Whether ART initiation and durable HIV suppression were associated with changes in peripheral blood TRB repertoire composition and diversity was tested in a retrospective serial study.

Inclusion was restricted to participants for whom at least one PBMC sample before ART initiation and at least two post-ART samples were available. Treatment was received in the United States of America by all participants with HIV. Before DNA extraction, cryopreserved samples containing about 1-11 million PBMC were thawed and washed. At the time of the earliest PBMC sample, participants with HIV were aged between about 20 and 60 years. Per participant, PBMC samples came from 1-4 timepoints prior to ART initiation and 2-8 timepoints following ART initiation, for a median of 7 samples. For every participant, serial HIV viral load, CD4+ T-cell count, ART history and demographic data were obtained. Genomic DNA was extracted from unsorted PBMC with a Qiagen kit on a QIAcube, with processing performed in batches of 12 samples. The immunoSEQ hsTCRB v3.0 assay was used at survey level resolution for TRB variable region sequencing. TRB sequencing targeted a depth of about 35,000-50,000 T-cell genomes per sample. An Illumina MiSeq with a v3 150-cycle kit was used to sequence the pooled TRB libraries. Processing in the source paper ran as follows. Analysis of repertoires was carried out in R inside a reproducible Nextflow workflow spanning QC, data transformation and analysis. LymphoSeq2, an R package for exploring AIRR-Seq data, was used to implement the custom analyses. Four samples yielding fewer than 5000 total TRB sequences were excluded, leaving 188 analyzed HIV repertoires. Among the 180 to 200 retained HIV repertoires, 59 were collected before ART initiation and 120 to 130 were collected after ART initiation. Repertoires were downsampled to 5000 TRB nucleotide sequences, and summary statistics were averaged over 100 downsampling iterations. The analysis kept only TRB sequences whose CDR3 regions were at least seven amino acids long. Two measures captured diversity: a Shannon entropy-derived clonality score and the Gini coefficient. Repertoire networks linked the top 5000 CDR3 amino acid sequences whenever two sequences differed by an edit distance of one. For TRB CDR3 amino acid sequences, GLIPH2 was used to predict antigen specificity groups and MHC restriction. Known CMV, EBV, HIV or tissue antigen associations were flagged by matching CDR3 amino acid sequences against VDJdb and McPAS-TCR. Pre-ART, post-ART and control groups were compared with Wilcoxon signed-rank tests and Holm-Bonferroni correction. TCRdb took over this immuneACCESS table, retaining in-frame rearrangements with V and J assigned. Such tables are incomplete; in checked studies, under half of the missing clones stem from an unresolved V gene, and the remainder is unexplained. V, J and clone size reflect that table, while D and trimming were determined from the DNA. The sample table contains some 14,000 clones; only one count was recorded for approximately 80% of them. In total, the top ten clones hold approximately 20% of the sample.

V drops 7 bases and J drops 1 base, leaving 11 bases in between. CDR1 and CDR2 are read off the germline V gene as SQVTM and ANQGSEA. The CDR3, from cysteine to phenylalanine, totals 12 residues. The retained sequence is limited to the CDR3, 36 bases, with the frame set at the first base. Overall study outcomes, separate from this receptor: Expanded TRB clones identified before ART initiation dominated the repertoire at all time points, although this dominance fluctuated and declined in many PLHIV after ART. HIV repertoires had narrower CDR3 length ranges than controls, and the network structure suggested an antigen-experienced repertoire that shifted only slightly toward naive after ART. Since PBMC availability was limited, sequencing covered only the TCR beta chain, with no alpha chain pairing. Because pre-ART samples had limited cell numbers, unsorted PBMC were profiled rather than sorted CD4+ and CD8+ T cells. ART initiation was associated with a significant increase in TRB diversity, but diversity stayed significantly below transplant donor controls even after long-term ART. The samples span the years 2004 to 2017, and the ART regimens used at that time may not be as effective as current regimens. Inferences about post-ART repertoire changes were limited because no data were available on ART adherence, viral resistance or therapy changes.

Remarks on this clone: Its antigen remains unidentified. The input lacks base qualities; no much larger clone sits a single base away.

Material: unsorted PBMCs, obtained just before starting antiretroviral therapy. The source of this sequence is a man in his forties with HIV. The chain uses TRBV29-1 and TRBJ2-7, with no D gene named confidently. Here is the DNA: TGCAGCGCCGGGCAGGTGTCCTACGAGCAGTACTTC. The resulting protein is CSAGQVSYEQYF.